Listed below are T cell receptor beta chains from one sample, sequenced in a study of CD4 and CD8 cells across lung adenocarcinoma regions. TCRdb itself ran the PCR reads through MiXCR, one entry per CDR3 protein. Altogether under 30,000 distinct CDR3 sequences are present, more than 40% being singletons, with the ten largest covering under 50%. Source material: CD8+ T cells from the center of a lung tumor. These TCRs come from a male donor with lung adenocarcinoma. The CD4 and CD8 labels of this study may be unreliable. Each CDR3 is given with its conserved first and last residue. D genes are given only for firm matches. Size tells how often a clone was seen (once, few, many) or the class of an expanded clone, and some rows leave it out.

V gene	J gene	clone size	D gene	CDR3 protein	CDR3 DNA
TRBV6-1	TRBJ2-4	-	-	CASSVAGPGAEDMQYF	TGTGCCAGCAGCGTAGCCGGGCCGGGAGCCGAGGACATGCAGTACTTC
TRBV6-1	TRBJ2-3	-	-	CASFKVETVSTGKQYF	TGTGCCAGCTTTAAGGTCGAGACTGTGAGCACCGGGAAGCAGTATTTT
TRBV6-1	TRBJ2-4	-	-	CATGLWGKNTQYF	TGTGCCACGGGGCTGTGGGGCAAAAATACGCAGTACTTC
TRBV6-1	TRBJ2-5	medium-sized	-	CASSEARGTKQETQYF	TGTGCCAGCAGTGAAGCGCGGGGAACCAAGCAAGAGACCCAGTACTTC
TRBV4-1	TRBJ2-7	-	-	CASSHPGRVLDEQYF	TGCGCCAGCAGCCACCCGGGACGGGTCCTTGACGAGCAGTACTTC
TRBV6-5	TRBJ2-3	many	-	CASGGLDADTQYF	TGTGCCAGCGGAGGGTTAGACGCAGATACGCAGTATTTT
TRBV12-3/TRBV12-4	TRBJ2-3	many	-	CASRTPISGSTDTQYF	TGTGCCAGCAGGACCCCTATAAGCGGGAGCACAGATACGCAGTATTTT
TRBV10-3	TRBJ2-5	-	-	CAGGTGGRVQETQYF	TGTGCCGGGGGCACCGGGGGCCGGGTCCAAGAGACGCAGTACTTC
TRBV6-1	TRBJ2-3	few	TRBD2	CASRSGRALGTQYF	TGTGCCAGCAGGAGCGGGAGGGCCTTGGGTACGCAGTATTTT
TRBV6-1	TRBJ2-1	-	-	CASTPEFNEQFF	TGTGCCAGCACCCCCGAGTTCAATGAGCAGTTCTTC
TRBV10-1	TRBJ2-4	-	-	CARGTGLRAKNIQYF	TGCGCCAGGGGGACGGGGCTGCGAGCCAAAAATATTCAGTACTTC